This TCR beta chain was captured by sequencing in a study of identical twins. The study's findings and limits: Fewer insertions marked abundant cord blood beta clonotypes; young adult naive trended weakly, memory not at all. Conclusions relied on cross-sectional statistical analysis, not following the same donors.

This CDR3 spans 14 amino acids. TCRdb analysed the 5' RACE reads with MiXCR anew, one entry per CDR3 protein. The sample carries about 240,000 distinct CDR3 sequences, roughly 13% recorded once. A note on this clonotype: Its antigen remains unknown.

These data also featured in a second study, about yellow fever vaccine responses in identical twins.

The TCR originated in a woman aged 18-29 years in good health. The rearrangement uses TRBV12-1 and TRBJ2-5; the listed D gene, TRBD1, was not tested against the DNA. TRBV12-1 is a documented pseudogene. The specimen was memory (CD45RO+) T cells sorted from blood. The CDR3 protein is CASRCSTGEETQYF. CDR3 nucleotides: TGTGCCAGCAGATGCTCAACAGGGGAAGAGACCCAGTACTTC.